What follows is one TCR beta chain and its context. Its antigen is not yet known. The record has no base qualities; no much larger clone is one base away. The data derive from a study of T cell responses to AZD1222 COVID-19 vaccine (dated by TCRdb to the early 2020s). Background for the entire study: AZD1222 recipients given second doses at about 4 weeks or at about 12 weeks were pooled, since spike-specific TCR depth and breadth were not found to differ between the two schedules. Trial participants were enrolled by age into subgroups of 18-55, 56-69 and 70-plus years, and about 150, 27 and 61 TCR-sequenced participants, respectively, were included in these subgroups. A total of 240 or so trial participants underwent TCR sequencing, of whom 207 had received two doses of AZD1222 and about 25 had received two doses of the MenACWY control vaccine. General findings and caveats noted by the study authors: Reportedly, almost half of the unique spike-specific TCRs recognized epitopes lying outside the regions that are mutated in the B.1.351 and B.1.1.7 variants. Because no day 14 peak-response samples were available, the repertoires could be characterized only after the peak T cell response. Most participants were white British and females outnumbered males, and the authors suggested that clonal diversity may have been underestimated. The 56-69-year group was small, and its depth increase did not reach significance, likely because of low power. CD4 TCRs associated with the vaccine covered the entire spike protein, and the dominant responses were in regions 160-218 and 743-854. After two AZD1222 doses, both the breadth and the depth of spike-specific TCRs were significantly higher than at day 0 and than in MenACWY recipients. Conclusions about previously exposed vaccinees were limited because only six AZD1222 recipients were SARS-CoV-2 seropositive at baseline.

Measured from the cysteine to the valine, the CDR3 is 14 residues long. Only CDR3 DNA is held: 42 bases, read in frame from base 1. The trim is 2 bases for V and 10 bases for J, with a gap of 19 bases between the germline ends. From a lookup of the germline V gene, CDR1 and CDR2 are SGHDT and YYEEEE. What this sample's time point label stands for: baseline before first vaccination. Samples from vaccinated people were obtained from the UK trials COV001 and COV002, which included a single-blind randomized controlled phase 2/3 trial of AZD1222 (ChAdOx1 nCoV-19) in healthy adults. For TCRbeta chain sequencing, PBMC samples from trial participants were taken at day 0 and at day 28 after the second dose. The CDR3 regions of human TCRbeta chains were analyzed by immunosequencing. As for the authors' bioinformatics: TCRs in the repertoires were matched against a reference library of SARS-CoV-2-specific TCRs that had been generated with the MIRA antigen-specificity platform. Breadth was defined as the fraction of unique TCRs that were SARS-CoV-2-associated. Depth was defined as the fraction of total T cells that were SARS-CoV-2-associated. Using the MIRA data, each spike-specific TCR was assigned both to the spike region to which the TCR was reactive and to a CD4 or CD8 class. Log10-transformed breadth and depth values were compared by one-way ANOVA with Sidak's multiple comparisons tests. What TCRdb holds here is the immuneACCESS table cut down to in-frame rearrangements. Part of the clones is not present; checked against another copy, under half of the missing clones reflect an unresolved V gene, and the others are unexplained. V and J calls and clone size follow that table, whereas D and trimming were derived from the DNA. Recorded for this sample are roughly 140,000 clones; roughly 94% of them occurred a single time. The ten largest clones add up to 1.3% of the sample.

The rearrangement combines TRBV5-6 with TRBJ2-7; the D gene could be either TRBD1 or TRBD2, each agreeing at 5 bases. The input for sequencing was peripheral blood, taken on day 0 of AZD1222 vaccination. The sequence was obtained from an adult in good health. This receptor carries the CDR3 CASSLRDPSSIQYV. The sequenced DNA: TGTGCCAGCAGCTTACGGGACCCCTCCTCCATTCAGTACGTC.